This entry describes one T cell receptor (beta chain). What it recognizes is unknown. The PCR contained 60 Vbeta and 13 Jbeta primers. Produced via immunoSEQ multiplex PCR; TCRdb's table is partial and in-frame only. Here the sample spans approximately 100,000 clones, around 76% being singletons. Germline CDR1 and CDR2: SGHTA and FQGNSA. The CDR3 consists of 14 residues. This entry belongs to a study of cytomegalovirus exposure and HLA in healthy donors. Study findings and constraints: A later analysis found most CMV-associated TCR beta chains apparently HLA-restricted. In a later analysis, a genetic analysis reported fewer productive-TCR N-insertions in an Asian-associated ancestry cluster than the cohort average.

The chain uses TRBV7-2 and TRBJ2-5, with TRBD2 identical over 8 bases. The DNA end favors TRBJ2-7, so the J call may be wrong. Sequencing was carried out using PBMCs. This TCR was recovered from a woman in her 50s in good health and CMV-seropositive. The CDR3 DNA sequence: TGTGCCAGCAGCATCAGCGGGGGCGCTTACGAGCAGTACTTC. It codes for CASSISGGAYEQYF.